This T cell receptor (beta chain) was captured in a study of shared clonotypes between healthy human individuals. Study-wide context: Per donor, three plates held CD4 naive cells, three held CD4 memory, two held CD8 naive and one held CD8 memory.

Combining CD45RO+ cells with CCR7-negative CD45RA+ TemRA cells gave CD8 memory. Study outcomes and limitations: Relative to memory subsets, naive subsets generally showed larger estimated richness.

The assay was immunoSEQ multiplex PCR, and TCRdb's table has in-frame clones only and misses some. The repertoire includes fewer than 150,000 clones, about two thirds of them detected once, and around 25% sits in the top ten. Germline assignment: CDR1 MNHNY and CDR2 SVGAGI (reference sequence). The CDR3 consists of 14 residues. Trimming left V 0 bases short and J 2 bases short, with 6 bases between. Details on this clone: No antigen is known for it.

The sequence was obtained from a woman aged 25 to 39 in good health. The specimen sequenced was memory CD8+ T cells sorted from blood. The subset here: CD45RO+ cells pooled with CCR7-negative TemRA cells. The V call is TRBV6-6, the J call TRBJ2-3; no clear D gene. The CDR3 loop reads CASSYSRLTDTQYF. DNA of the CDR3: TGTGCCAGCAGTTACTCTCGACTCACAGATACGCAGTATTTT.